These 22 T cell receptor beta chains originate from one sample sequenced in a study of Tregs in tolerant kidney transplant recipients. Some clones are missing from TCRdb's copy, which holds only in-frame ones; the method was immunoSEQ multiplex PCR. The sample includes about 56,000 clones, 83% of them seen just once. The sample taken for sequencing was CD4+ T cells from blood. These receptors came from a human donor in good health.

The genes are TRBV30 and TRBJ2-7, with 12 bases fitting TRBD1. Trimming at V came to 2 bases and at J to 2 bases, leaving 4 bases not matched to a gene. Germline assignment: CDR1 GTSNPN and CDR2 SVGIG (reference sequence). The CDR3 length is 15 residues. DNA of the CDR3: TGTGCCTGGAGTAAGGGGGACAGGGGGCCCTACGAGCAGTACTTC. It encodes CAWSKGDRGPYEQYF.

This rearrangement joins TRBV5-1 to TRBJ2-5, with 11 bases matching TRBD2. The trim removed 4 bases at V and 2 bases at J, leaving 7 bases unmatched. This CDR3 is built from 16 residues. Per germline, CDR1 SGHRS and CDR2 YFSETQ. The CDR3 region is CASSTTGTSGQETQYF. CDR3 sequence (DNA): TGCGCCAGCAGCACGACCGGGACTAGCGGACAAGAGACCCAGTACTTC.

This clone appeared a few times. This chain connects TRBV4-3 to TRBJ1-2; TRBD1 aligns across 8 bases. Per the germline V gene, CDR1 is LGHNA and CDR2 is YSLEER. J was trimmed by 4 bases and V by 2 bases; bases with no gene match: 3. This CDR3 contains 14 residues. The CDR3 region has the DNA TGCGCCAGCAGCCAATCGACAGGGGTCTATGGCTACACCTTC. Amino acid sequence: CASSQSTGVYGYTF.

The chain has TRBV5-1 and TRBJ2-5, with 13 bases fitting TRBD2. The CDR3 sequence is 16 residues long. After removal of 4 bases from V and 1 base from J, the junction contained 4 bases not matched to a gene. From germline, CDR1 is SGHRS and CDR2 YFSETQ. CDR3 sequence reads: CASSRTSGGAQETQYF. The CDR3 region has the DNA TGCGCCAGCAGCAGAACTAGCGGGGGGGCCCAAGAGACCCAGTACTTC. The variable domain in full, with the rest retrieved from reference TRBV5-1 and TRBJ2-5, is KAGVTQTPRYLIKTRGQQVTLSCSPISGHRSVSWYQQTPGQGLQFLFEYFSETQRNKGNFPGRFSGRQFSNSRSEMNVSTLELGDSALYLCASSRTSGGAQETQYFGPGTRLLVL.

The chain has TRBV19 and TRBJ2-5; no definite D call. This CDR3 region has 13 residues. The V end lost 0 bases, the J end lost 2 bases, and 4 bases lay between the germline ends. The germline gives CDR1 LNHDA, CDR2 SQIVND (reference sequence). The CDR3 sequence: CASSIERQETQYF. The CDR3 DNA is TGTGCCAGTAGTATAGAGAGACAAGAGACCCAGTACTTC.

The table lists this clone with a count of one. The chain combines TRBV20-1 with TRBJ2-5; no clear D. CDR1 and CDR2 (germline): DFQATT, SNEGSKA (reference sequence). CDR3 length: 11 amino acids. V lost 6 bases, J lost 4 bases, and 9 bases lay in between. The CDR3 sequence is CSARSLETQYF. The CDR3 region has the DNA TGCAGTGCCAGATCCCTAGAGACCCAGTACTTC.

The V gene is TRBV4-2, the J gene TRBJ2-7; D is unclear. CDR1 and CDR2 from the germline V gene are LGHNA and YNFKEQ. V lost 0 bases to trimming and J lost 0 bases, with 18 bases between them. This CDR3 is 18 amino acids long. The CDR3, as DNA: TGTGCCAGCAGCCAAGAACCACCTCGCTACTCGGCCTCCTACGAGCAGTACTTC. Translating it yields CASSQEPPRYSASYEQYF.

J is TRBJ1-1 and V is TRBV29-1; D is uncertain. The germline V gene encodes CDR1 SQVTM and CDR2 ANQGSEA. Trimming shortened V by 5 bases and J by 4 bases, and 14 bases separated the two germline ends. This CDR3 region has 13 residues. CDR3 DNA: TGCAGCGTTTCAAGGAAAGCGGGCACTGAAGCTTTCTTT. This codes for CSVSRKAGTEAFF.

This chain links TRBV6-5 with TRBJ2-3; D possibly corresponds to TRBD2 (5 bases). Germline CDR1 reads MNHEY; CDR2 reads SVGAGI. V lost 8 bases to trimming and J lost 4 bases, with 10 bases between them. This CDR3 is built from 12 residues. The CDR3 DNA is TGTGCCAGCGGACGGGGAGCAGATACGCAGTATTTT. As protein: CASGRGADTQYF.

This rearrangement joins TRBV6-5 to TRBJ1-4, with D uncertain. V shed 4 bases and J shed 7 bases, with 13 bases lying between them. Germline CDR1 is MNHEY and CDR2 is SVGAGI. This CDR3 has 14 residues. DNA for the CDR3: TGTGCCAGCAGTTTAGGGAGGATCGGTGAAAAACTGTTTTTT. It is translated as CASSLGRIGEKLFF.

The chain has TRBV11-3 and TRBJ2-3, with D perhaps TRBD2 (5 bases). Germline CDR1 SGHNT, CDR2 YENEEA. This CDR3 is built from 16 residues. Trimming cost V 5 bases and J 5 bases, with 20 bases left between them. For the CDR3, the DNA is TGTGCCAGCAGCCTTCGATCCCAGGTTGGAGGAGATACGCAGTATTTT. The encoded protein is CASSLRSQVGGDTQYF.

This CDR3 reads CASGSTRTGKFHEQYF. DNA for the CDR3: TGTGCTAGTGGCTCCACGCGGACAGGGAAGTTCCACGAGCAGTACTTC. V and J are TRBV12-5 and TRBJ2-7; 8 bases align to TRBD1. The CDR3 length is 16 residues. Germline-derived CDR1 and CDR2 are LGHNT and FRNRAP. V shed 6 bases and J 5 bases; nucleotides not matched to a gene: 15. Complete variable domain (other parts from reference TRBV12-5 and TRBJ2-7): DARVTQTPRHKVTEMGQEVTMRCQPILGHNTVFWYRQTMMQGLELLAYFRNRAPLDDSGMPKDRFSAEMPDATLATLKIQPSEPRDSAVYFCASGSTRTGKFHEQYFGPGTRLTVT.

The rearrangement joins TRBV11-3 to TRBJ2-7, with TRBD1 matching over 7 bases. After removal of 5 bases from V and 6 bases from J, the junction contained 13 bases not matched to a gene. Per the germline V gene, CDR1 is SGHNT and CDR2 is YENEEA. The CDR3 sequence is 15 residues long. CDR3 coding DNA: TGTGCCAGCAGCCGGACAGGAGTACTGACAGGCGAGCAGTACTTC. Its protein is CASSRTGVLTGEQYF. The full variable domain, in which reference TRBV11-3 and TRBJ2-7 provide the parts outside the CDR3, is EAGVVQSPRYKIIEKKQPVAFWCNPISGHNTLYWYLQNLGQGPELLIRYENEEAVDDSQLPKDRFSAERLKGVDSTLKIQPAELGDSAVYLCASSRTGVLTGEQYFGPGTRLTVT.

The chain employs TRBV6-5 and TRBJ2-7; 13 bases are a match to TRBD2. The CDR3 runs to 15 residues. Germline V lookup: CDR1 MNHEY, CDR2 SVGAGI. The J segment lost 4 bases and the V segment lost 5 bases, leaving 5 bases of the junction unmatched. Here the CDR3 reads CASSKGLAGRYEQYF. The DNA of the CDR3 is TGTGCCAGCAGTAAGGGACTAGCGGGGAGGTACGAGCAGTACTTC.

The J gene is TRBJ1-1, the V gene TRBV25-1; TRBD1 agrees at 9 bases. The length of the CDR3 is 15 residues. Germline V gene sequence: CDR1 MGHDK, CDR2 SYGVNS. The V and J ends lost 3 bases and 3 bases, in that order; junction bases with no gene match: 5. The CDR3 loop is CASSDPRTGDTEAFF. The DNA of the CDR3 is TGTGCCAGCAGTGACCCGAGGACAGGGGACACTGAAGCTTTCTTT.

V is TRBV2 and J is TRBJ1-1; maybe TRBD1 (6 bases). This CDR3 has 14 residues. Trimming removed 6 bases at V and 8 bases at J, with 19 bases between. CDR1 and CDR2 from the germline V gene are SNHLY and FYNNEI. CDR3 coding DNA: TGTGCCAGCAGAACCATTAACAGGGTGTCAGAAGCTTTCTTT. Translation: CASRTINRVSEAFF.

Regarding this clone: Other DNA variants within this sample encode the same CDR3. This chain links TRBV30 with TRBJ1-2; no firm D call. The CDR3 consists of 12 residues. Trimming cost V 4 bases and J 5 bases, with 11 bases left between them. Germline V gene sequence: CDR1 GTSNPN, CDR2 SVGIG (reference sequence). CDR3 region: CAWTDRAYGYTF. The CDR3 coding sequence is TGTGCCTGGACGGATCGGGCATATGGCTACACCTTC.

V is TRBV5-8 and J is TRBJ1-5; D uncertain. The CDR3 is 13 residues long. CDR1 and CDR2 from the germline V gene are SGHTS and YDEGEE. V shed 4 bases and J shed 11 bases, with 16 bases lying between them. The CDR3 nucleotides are TGTGCCAGCAGCCCCCACCCTTTTGGGACCCAGCATTTT. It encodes CASSPHPFGTQHF.

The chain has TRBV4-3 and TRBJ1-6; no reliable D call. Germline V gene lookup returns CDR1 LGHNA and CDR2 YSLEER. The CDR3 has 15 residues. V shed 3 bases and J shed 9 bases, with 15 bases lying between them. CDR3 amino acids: CASSHLEGPSSPLHF. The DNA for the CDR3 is TGCGCCAGCAGCCACTTAGAGGGTCCCTCTTCACCCCTCCACTTT.

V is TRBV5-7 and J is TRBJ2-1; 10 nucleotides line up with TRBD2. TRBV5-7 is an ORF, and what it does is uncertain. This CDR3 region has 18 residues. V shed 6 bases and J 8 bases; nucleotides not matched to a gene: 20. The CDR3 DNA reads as TGTGCCAGCACACTGGACCCGGTGGCGAGCGGGGGGGCTTATGAGCAGTTCTTC. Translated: CASTLDPVASGGAYEQFF.

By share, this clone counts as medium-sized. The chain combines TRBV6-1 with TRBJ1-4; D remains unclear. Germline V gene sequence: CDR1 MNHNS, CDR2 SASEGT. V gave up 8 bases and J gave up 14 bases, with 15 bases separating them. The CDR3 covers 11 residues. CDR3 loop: CASRRALGLFF. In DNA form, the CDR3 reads TGTGCCAGCCGGCGGGCGTTGGGGCTGTTTTTT.

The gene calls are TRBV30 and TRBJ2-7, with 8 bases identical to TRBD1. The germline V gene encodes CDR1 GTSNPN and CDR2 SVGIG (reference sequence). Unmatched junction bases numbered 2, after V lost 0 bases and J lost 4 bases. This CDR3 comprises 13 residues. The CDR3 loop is CAWSVQGGYEQYF. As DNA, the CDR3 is TGTGCCTGGAGTGTACAGGGGGGATACGAGCAGTACTTC.